This T cell receptor beta chain was sequenced for a study of PD-L1 blockade in urothelial cancer. Study as a whole: Blood gave a median approximately 130,000 T cells. Study observations and caveats: Tumor-linked clones in blood grew more by 3 weeks in durable-benefit patients.

TCRdb's copy holds only in-frame clones and misses some; the assay was immunoSEQ multiplex PCR. The sample includes tens of thousands of clones, roughly 90% of them seen just once. Looked up from germline, CDR1 is SGHRS and CDR2 is YFSETQ. With V trimmed by 0 bases and J by 1 base, 9 bases remained unmatched. The CDR3 has 18 amino acids. The time point here: pretreatment peripheral blood. Note on this clone: The antigen remains unidentified.

The rearrangement joins TRBV5-1 to TRBJ2-3; 9 nucleotides agree with TRBD1. The TCR originated in a man aged 65 to 79 with urothelial cancer. The sample consisted of PBMCs, taken around atezolizumab (anti-PD-L1) treatment. The CDR3 nucleotides read TGCGCCAGCAGCTTGGAGGGACAGGGCGTATCAGGCACAGATACGCAGTATTTT. This translates into CASSLEGQGVSGTDTQYF.